These T cell receptor beta chains were read from a single sample in a study of T-cell reconstitution after alpha-beta-depleted transplantation in children. One entry per CDR3 protein results from TCRdb running MiXCR on the PCR reads. Altogether around 300,000 distinct CDR3 sequences are present, around 10% being singletons, with the ten largest covering less than 9%. Material: PBMCs, obtained before TCRalphabeta/CD19-depleted stem cell transplant. The receptors shown here come from a boy under three years old with acute myeloid leukemia, due to receive a stem cell transplant. CDR3s include the opening cysteine and the closing phenylalanine or tryptophan. D genes are given only for firm matches. Size values are once, few and many counts, or a class for expanded clones, and some rows have none.

J gene | D gene | V gene | clone size | CDR3 length | CDR3 protein | CDR3 DNA
TRBJ2-7 | TRBD2 | TRBV20-1 | many | 13 | CSAFSGRDYEQYF | TGCAGTGCTTTTAGCGGGAGGGACTACGAGCAGTACTTC
TRBJ2-1 | TRBD2 | TRBV24-1 | . | 14 | CATSQRDSYNEQFF | TGTGCCACCAGTCAGCGGGACTCCTACAATGAGCAGTTCTTC
TRBJ2-3 | TRBD2 | TRBV7-2 | many | 20 | CASSKRPGLAGGSGTDTQYF | TGTGCCAGCAGCAAACGACCGGGACTAGCGGGAGGTAGCGGCACAGATACGCAGTATTTT
TRBJ2-3 | . | TRBV7-2 | many | 15 | CASSETGSSTDTQYF | TGTGCCAGCAGCGAAACCGGGTCCTCCACAGATACGCAGTATTTT
TRBJ2-1 | . | TRBV7-2 | . | 16 | CASSFFWTEIPNEQFF | TGTGCCAGCAGCTTCTTCTGGACAGAGATTCCCAATGAGCAGTTCTTC
TRBJ2-7 | . | TRBV6-2/TRBV6-3 | . | 15 | CASGRTSPPPYEQYF | TGTGCCAGCGGACGGACTTCTCCGCCTCCCTACGAGCAGTACTTC
TRBJ1-1 | . | TRBV28 | many | 15 | CASRSFWGKDTEAFF | TGTGCCAGCAGATCCTTTTGGGGGAAGGACACTGAAGCTTTCTTT
TRBJ2-5 | . | TRBV5-1 | many | 16 | CASSLDRPLYQETQYF | TGCGCCAGCAGCTTGGACAGGCCGCTGTACCAAGAGACCCAGTACTTC
TRBJ2-2 | TRBD1 | TRBV28 | . | 15 | CASSKPGQGAGELFF | TGTGCCAGCAGTAAACCGGGACAGGGGGCCGGGGAGCTGTTTTTT
TRBJ2-2 | . | TRBV5-1 | many | 15 | CASSLASQRSGELFF | TGCGCCAGCAGCTTGGCCTCACAGCGCTCCGGGGAGCTGTTTTTT
TRBJ2-1 | TRBD2 | TRBV6-2/TRBV6-3 | . | 17 | CASRPDYSGGLYNEQFF | TGTGCCAGCAGGCCCGACTACAGCGGGGGCCTCTACAATGAGCAGTTCTTC
TRBJ1-6 | . | TRBV7-8 | many | 14 | CASNGQTLNSPLHF | TGTGCCAGCAACGGACAGACACTTAATTCACCCCTCCACTTT
TRBJ2-7 | TRBD1 | TRBV29-1 | many | 13 | CSVRQGGSYEQYF | TGCAGCGTCCGACAGGGGGGTTCCTACGAGCAGTACTTC
TRBJ1-1 | . | TRBV12-3/TRBV12-4 | many | 14 | CASSAQPSDTEAFF | TGTGCCAGCAGCGCCCAACCTTCGGACACTGAAGCTTTCTTT
TRBJ1-3 | . | TRBV9 | many | 15 | CASSVEATSGNTIYF | TGTGCCAGCAGCGTAGAGGCTACCTCTGGAAACACCATATATTTT
TRBJ2-7 | TRBD2 | TRBV15 | . | 14 | CATSREGGSYEQYF | TGTGCCACCAGCAGAGAGGGGGGGTCCTACGAGCAGTACTTC
TRBJ2-1 | . | TRBV9 | many | 15 | CASSADQAGLNEQFF | TGTGCCAGCAGCGCCGACCAGGCGGGGCTTAATGAGCAGTTCTTC
TRBJ2-2 | . | TRBV3-1 | many | 16 | CASSRGRTKNTGELFF | TGTGCCAGCAGCCGCGGAAGGACTAAGAACACCGGGGAGCTGTTTTTT
TRBJ1-2 | TRBD1 | TRBV5-1 | many | 13 | CASSFQGARGYTF | TGCGCCAGCAGCTTCCAGGGGGCGCGTGGCTACACCTTC
TRBJ1-2 | TRBD1 | TRBV7-8 | . | 13 | CASSLAGTGGYTF | TGTGCCAGCAGCTTAGCGGGGACAGGGGGCTACACCTTC
TRBJ2-2 | . | TRBV28 | many | 13 | CASSFGVPGELFF | TGTGCCAGCAGTTTCGGGGTTCCCGGGGAGCTGTTTTTT
TRBJ1-5 | . | TRBV28 | many | 11 | CASSFRDKKHF | TGTGCCAGCAGTTTCCGGGACAAAAAGCATTTT
TRBJ2-4 | . | TRBV7-9 | . | 14 | CASSSLTGRNIQYF | TGTGCCAGCAGCTCCTTGACAGGGAGGAACATTCAGTACTTC
TRBJ1-5 | . | TRBV10-3 | many | 15 | CAISEFFISNQPQHF | TGTGCCATCAGTGAATTCTTCATAAGCAATCAGCCCCAGCATTTT
TRBJ1-3 | . | TRBV3-1 | many | 17 | CASSQDGAGRSGNTIYF | TGTGCCAGCAGCCAAGATGGTGCAGGGCGCTCTGGAAACACCATATATTTT
TRBJ2-1 | TRBD2 | TRBV12-3/TRBV12-4 | few | 14 | CASSRLAVYNEQFF | TGTGCCAGCAGCAGACTAGCGGTCTACAATGAGCAGTTCTTC
TRBJ2-3 | TRBD1 | TRBV7-2 | many | 15 | CASSSWTGNTDTQYF | TGTGCCAGCAGCTCGTGGACAGGGAATACAGATACGCAGTATTTT
TRBJ1-2 | . | TRBV7-9 | many | 14 | CASSPWESNYGYTF | TGTGCCAGCAGCCCATGGGAGTCTAACTATGGCTACACCTTC
TRBJ2-7 | . | TRBV28 | few | 14 | CASSFYLGGYEQYF | TGTGCCAGCAGTTTTTACCTGGGGGGCTACGAGCAGTACTTC
TRBJ1-1 | . | TRBV3-1 | many | 13 | CASSRGRTPEAFF | TGTGCCAGCAGCCGAGGGCGAACACCTGAAGCTTTCTTT
TRBJ2-1 | . | TRBV21-1 | many | 14 | CARARLAERNEQFF | TGTGCCAGAGCCAGACTAGCGGAGCGCAATGAGCAGTTCTTC
TRBJ2-7 | . | TRBV7-3 | few | 13 | CASSLEPGLEQYF | TGTGCCAGCAGCTTGGAGCCTGGTCTGGAGCAGTACTTC
TRBJ1-5 | . | TRBV5-1 | . | 17 | CASSLAPSGASNQPQHF | TGCGCCAGCAGCTTGGCCCCCTCAGGGGCTAGCAATCAGCCCCAGCATTTT
TRBJ2-7 | . | TRBV4-3 | many | 13 | CASSLLRNREQYF | TGCGCCAGCAGCCTCCTAAGGAACCGGGAGCAGTACTTC
TRBJ2-3 | TRBD2 | TRBV11-2 | few | 18 | CASTLTSGGFQYTDTQYF | TGTGCCAGCACCCTCACTAGCGGGGGTTTCCAGTACACAGATACGCAGTATTTT
TRBJ2-7 | TRBD2 | TRBV9 | many | 16 | CASSVEAAGVINEQYF | TGTGCCAGCAGCGTAGAAGCAGCGGGGGTTATCAACGAGCAGTACTTC
TRBJ1-1 | . | TRBV28 | many | 15 | CASSLLGGQNTEAFF | TGTGCCAGCAGCCTTTTGGGGGGACAGAACACTGAAGCTTTCTTT
TRBJ2-7 | TRBD2 | TRBV29-1 | many | 16 | CSAQTSGRARGDEQYF | TGCAGCGCCCAGACTAGCGGGAGGGCCAGGGGGGACGAGCAGTACTTC
TRBJ1-5 | TRBD1 | TRBV10-3 | many | 14 | CAISDPTGDQPQHF | TGTGCCATCAGTGACCCGACAGGGGATCAGCCCCAGCATTTT
TRBJ2-7 | . | TRBV24-1 | many | 13 | CATSDVASQQQYF | TGTGCCACCAGTGATGTGGCAAGTCAGCAGCAGTACTTC